This T cell receptor beta chain was captured by sequencing in a study of monozygotic twins with inflammatory bowel disease. As to this clonotype: Antigen: not known.

Study-wide results and caveats: Patient repertoires may have gained variability from differing immunosuppressive treatments. IBD patients, compared with healthy twins, shared fewer clonotypes with others (especially with disease activity).

Used for each TCR library was 3500 ng of total RNA. TCRdb reprocessed the 5' RACE reads, with one entry per CDR3 protein and no DNA. The sample table sets out approximately 150,000 distinct CDR3 sequences. The CDR3 length is 16 residues. CDR1 is MNHEY and CDR2 is SVGAGI in the germline V gene. The chain combines TRBV6-5 with TRBJ2-2; the TCRdb D gene call, TRBD1, has no DNA to confirm it. Sequencing used blood. The sequence derives from a human donor with ulcerative colitis or Crohn's disease, or a healthy co-twin of an affected twin (not recorded which). This CDR3 reads CASSYSGGRQGGELFF.